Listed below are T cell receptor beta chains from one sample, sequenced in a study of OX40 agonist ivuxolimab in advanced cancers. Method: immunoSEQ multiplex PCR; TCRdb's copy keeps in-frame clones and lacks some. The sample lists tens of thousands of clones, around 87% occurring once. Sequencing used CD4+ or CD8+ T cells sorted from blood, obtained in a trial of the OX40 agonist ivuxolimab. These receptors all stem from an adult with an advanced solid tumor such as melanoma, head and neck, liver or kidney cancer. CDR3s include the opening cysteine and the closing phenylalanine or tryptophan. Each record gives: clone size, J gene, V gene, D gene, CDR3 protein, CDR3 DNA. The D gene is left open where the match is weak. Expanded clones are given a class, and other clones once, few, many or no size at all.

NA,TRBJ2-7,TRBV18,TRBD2,CASSPSSGRSSYEQYF,TGTGCCAGCTCACCATCTAGCGGGCGAAGCTCCTACGAGCAGTACTTC
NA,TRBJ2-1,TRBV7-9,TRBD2,CASSPGELAGYNEQFF,TGTGCCAGCAGCCCCGGGGAACTAGCGGGCTACAATGAGCAGTTCTTC
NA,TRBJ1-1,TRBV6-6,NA,CASSLFPAEAFF,TGTGCCAGCAGTCTCTTCCCGGCTGAAGCTTTCTTT
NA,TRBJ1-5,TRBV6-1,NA,CASRDSNQPQHF,TGTGCCAGTAGGGACAGCAATCAGCCCCAGCATTTT
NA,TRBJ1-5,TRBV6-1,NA,CASSEGRVNQPQHF,TGTGCCAGCAGTGAAGGCAGGGTTAATCAGCCCCAGCATTTT
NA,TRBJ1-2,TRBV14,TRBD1,CASSQDPFGTGLYGYTF,TGTGCCAGCAGCCAAGATCCATTCGGGACAGGCCTCTATGGCTACACCTTC
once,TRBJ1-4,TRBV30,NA,CAWSFGRYNEKLFF,TGTGCCTGGAGTTTCGGCAGATATAATGAAAAACTGTTTTTT
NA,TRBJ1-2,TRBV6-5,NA,CASRQGSHGYTF,TGTGCCAGCAGACAGGGAAGCCATGGCTACACCTTC
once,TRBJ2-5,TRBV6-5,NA,CASRTSLFGTQYF,TGTGCCAGCAGGACTAGTCTATTCGGGACCCAGTACTTC
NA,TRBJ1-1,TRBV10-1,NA,CASSESGGHEAFF,TGCGCCAGCAGTGAGTCGGGGGGGCATGAAGCTTTCTTT
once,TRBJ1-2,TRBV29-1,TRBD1,CSVPWGTANYGYTF,TGCAGCGTTCCCTGGGGGACAGCTAACTATGGCTACACCTTC
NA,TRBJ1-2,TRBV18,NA,CASSPAPGAAANYGYTF,TGTGCCAGTTCACCCGCCCCCGGGGCCGCTGCGAACTATGGCTACACCTTC
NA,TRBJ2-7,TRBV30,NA,CAWSVRMGSGRTHYEQYF,TGTGCCTGGAGTGTACGAATGGGCTCAGGGCGAACCCACTACGAGCAGTACTTC
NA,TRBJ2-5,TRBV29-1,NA,CSVDAGGLRLETQYF,TGCAGCGTTGACGCCGGGGGCCTGCGATTAGAGACCCAGTACTTC
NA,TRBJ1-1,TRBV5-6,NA,CASSLALGRLNTEAFF,TGTGCCAGCAGCTTGGCGCTAGGAAGGTTGAACACTGAAGCTTTCTTT
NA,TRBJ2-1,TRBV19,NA,CASSISRLDYQFF,TGTGCCAGTAGTATTAGTAGGCTAGATTACCAGTTCTTC
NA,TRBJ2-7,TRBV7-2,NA,CASSFSGGKKAEQYF,TGTGCCAGCAGCTTTTCGGGCGGGAAAAAAGCCGAGCAGTACTTC
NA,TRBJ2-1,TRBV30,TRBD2,CAWSPNSGSYNEQFF,TGTGCCTGGAGTCCTAACAGCGGGAGCTACAATGAGCAGTTCTTC
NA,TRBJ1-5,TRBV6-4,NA,CASSADDSQPQHF,TGTGCCAGCAGTGCAGACGATTCTCAGCCCCAGCATTTT
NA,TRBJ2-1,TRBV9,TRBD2,CASSVISLAGINEQFF,TGTGCCAGCAGCGTAATCTCTCTAGCGGGTATCAATGAGCAGTTCTTC
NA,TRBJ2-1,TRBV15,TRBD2,CATSRVKGLAYNEQFF,TGTGCCACCAGCAGAGTGAAGGGACTAGCATACAATGAGCAGTTCTTC
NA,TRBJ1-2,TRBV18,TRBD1,CASSPLISDRGYGYTF,TGTGCCAGCTCACCTCTTATCTCGGACAGGGGATATGGCTACACCTTC
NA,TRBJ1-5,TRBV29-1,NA,CSVGEWGQPQHF,TGCAGCGTTGGAGAATGGGGTCAGCCCCAGCATTTT
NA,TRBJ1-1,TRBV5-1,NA,CASSPGAWETTEAFF,TGCGCCAGCAGCCCAGGGGCATGGGAGACCACTGAAGCTTTCTTT
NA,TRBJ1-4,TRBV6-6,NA,CASSSGTATNEKLFF,TGTGCCAGCAGTAGCGGGACGGCAACTAATGAAAAACTGTTTTTT
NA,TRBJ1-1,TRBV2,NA,CASKTEAGRAFF,TGTGCCAGCAAAACAGAAGCTGGGAGGGCTTTCTTT
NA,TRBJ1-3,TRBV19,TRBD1,CASSASLGQHTGNTIYF,TGTGCCAGTAGTGCTTCTCTGGGACAGCATACTGGAAACACCATATATTTT
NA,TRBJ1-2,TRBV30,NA,CAWSVYSPSGYTF,TGTGCCTGGAGTGTATATAGCCCCAGCGGCTACACCTTC
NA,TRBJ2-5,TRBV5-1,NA,CASSTGYQETQYF,TGCGCCAGCAGCACAGGGTACCAAGAGACCCAGTACTTC
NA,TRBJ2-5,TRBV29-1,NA,CSVVRGARGETQYF,TGCAGCGTTGTGAGGGGGGCGCGGGGAGAGACCCAGTACTTC
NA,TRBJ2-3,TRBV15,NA,CATSRDGGGSLDTQYF,TGTGCCACCAGCAGAGATGGAGGGGGCTCTTTAGATACGCAGTATTTT
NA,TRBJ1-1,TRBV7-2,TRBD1,CASSPRTGRTNTEAFF,TGTGCCAGCAGCCCACGGACAGGGAGGACGAACACTGAAGCTTTCTTT
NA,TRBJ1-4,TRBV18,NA,CASESQMGEKLFF,TGTGCCAGCGAATCTCAGATGGGTGAAAAACTGTTTTTT
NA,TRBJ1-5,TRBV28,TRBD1,CASSLGTGGQPQHF,TGTGCCAGCAGTCTCGGGACAGGAGGTCAGCCCCAGCATTTT
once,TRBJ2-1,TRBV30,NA,CAWSVGAAYNEQFF,TGTGCCTGGAGTGTAGGGGCTGCCTACAATGAGCAGTTCTTC
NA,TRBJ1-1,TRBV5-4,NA,CASSPGGADGSNTEAFF,TGTGCCAGCAGCCCCGGGGGCGCCGATGGTTCCAACACTGAAGCTTTCTTT
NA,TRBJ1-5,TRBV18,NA,CASSPGPMNQPQHF,TGTGCCAGCTCACCCGGACCGATGAATCAGCCCCAGCATTTT
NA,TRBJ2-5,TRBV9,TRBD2,CASSVASGAGGNQETQYF,TGTGCCAGCAGCGTAGCGAGTGGAGCGGGGGGCAACCAAGAGACCCAGTACTTC
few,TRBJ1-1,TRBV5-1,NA,CASSLAGTMNTEAFF,TGCGCCAGCAGCTTGGCAGGGACCATGAACACTGAAGCTTTCTTT
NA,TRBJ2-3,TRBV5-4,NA,CASSLGPDGKTDTQYF,TGTGCCAGCAGCTTGGGCCCCGATGGGAAAACAGATACGCAGTATTTT
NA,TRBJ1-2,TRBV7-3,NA,CASSLVQNHGYTF,TGTGCCAGCAGCTTAGTACAGAATCATGGCTACACCTTC
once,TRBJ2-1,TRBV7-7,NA,CASSLSGDGEQFF,TGTGCTAGCAGCTTATCAGGGGATGGGGAGCAGTTCTTC
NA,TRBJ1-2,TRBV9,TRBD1,CASSASIGGSNYGYTF,TGTGCCAGCAGCGCCTCGATAGGGGGCAGTAACTATGGCTACACCTTC
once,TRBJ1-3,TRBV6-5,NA,CASSYTGRYAGNTIYF,TGTGCCAGCAGTTACACGGGGAGGTATGCTGGAAACACCATATATTTT
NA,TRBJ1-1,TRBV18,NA,CASSLVAGGSPMNTEAFF,TGTGCCAGCTCACTTGTAGCGGGAGGGAGTCCCATGAACACTGAAGCTTTCTTT
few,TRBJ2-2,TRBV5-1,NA,CASSSRAPDTGELFF,TGCGCCAGCAGCTCCCGGGCCCCTGACACCGGGGAGCTGTTTTTT
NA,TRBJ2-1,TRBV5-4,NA,CASSSGGASRYNEQFF,TGTGCCAGCAGCTCGGGGGGCGCCTCAAGATACAATGAGCAGTTCTTC